A single TCR beta chain is shown here with its context. Its specificity is unknown. This record comes from a study of cytomegalovirus exposure and HLA in healthy donors. The study's findings and limits: In a later analysis, parvovirus B19, influenza, CMV and Epstein-Barr virus appeared linked to several top co-occurrence clusters. Among the sequence variants, a highly shared cluster was likely an artifact of sequencing.

A multiplex PCR was run with 60 Vbeta primers and 13 Jbeta primers. TCRdb's copy holds only in-frame clones and misses some; the assay was immunoSEQ multiplex PCR. Here the sample spans about 140,000 clones, approximately 78% being singletons. The length of the CDR3 is 15 residues. From germline, CDR1 is SGDLS and CDR2 YYNGEE. The ends lost 2 bases at V and 4 bases at J; junction bases unmatched: 6. This receptor was obtained from a man younger than 30 in good health and CMV-seropositive. Material: PBMCs. The chain combines TRBV9 with TRBJ2-7; TRBD1 matches at 10 bases. The DNA for the CDR3 is TGTGCCAGCAGCGTTGGACAGGGGGAGATTTACGAGCAGTACTTC. Translating gives CASSVGQGEIYEQYF. Full variable domain (remainder filled in from reference TRBV9 and TRBJ2-7): DSGVTQTPKHLITATGQRVTLRCSPRSGDLSVYWYQQSLDQGLQFLIQYYNGEERAKGNILERFSAQQFPDLHSELNLSSLELGDSALYFCASSVGQGEIYEQYFGPGTRLTVT.